The sequence of this T cell receptor (beta chain) was determined in a study of T-cell reconstitution after alpha-beta-depleted transplantation in children. CDR3 length equals 13 residues. Molecular barcoding with unique molecular identifiers was used for the TCRbeta library. TCRdb independently ran MiXCR on the PCR reads; one entry per CDR3 protein. Counted here are 600,000 to 800,000 distinct CDR3 sequences, around 12% occurring once; the ten biggest clones make up 0.75% to 0.85%. Overall study findings and caveats: T-cell counts and diversity at one year following transplant were attributed mainly to newly produced T cells. The origin of high day-60 TCRbeta diversity in some patients lay in surviving recipient T cells and thymic progenitors. Where alpha-beta T cells came from about two months after transplant was reportedly several hundred expanded graft clones.

As to this clonotype: Its cognate antigen is unknown. The junction does not match germline at one end; this may be a read error.

The source is a girl aged 2 to 9 with congenital amegakaryocytic thrombocytopenia, due to receive a stem cell transplant. The source was PBMCs, collected before TCRalphabeta/CD19-depleted stem cell transplant. This sequence joins TRBV12-3 or TRBV12-4 and TRBJ1-4; 7 nucleotides line up with TRBD1. The CDR3 sequence is CASSSTGKQKLFF. In DNA form, the CDR3 reads TGCGCCAGCAGTTCGACAGGGAAACAAAAACTGTTTTTT.